This TCR beta chain came from a study of blood T cell repertoires in COVID-19. The wider study: Samples representing acute and convalescent COVID-19 were sourced from the United States, Italy and Spain. PBMCs, B-cell-depleted T cells, or T cells provided the cDNA or gDNA that made up the material.

In germline, CDR1 is LNHNV, CDR2 YYDKDF (reference sequence). Trimming left V 4 bases short and J 5 bases short, with 8 bases between. CDR3 length: 12 amino acids. Original handling: Amplification of reference gene primers provided the estimated nucleated cell counts. Sequenced by immunoSEQ multiplex PCR; TCRdb stores in-frame clones only, minus some. Clone size and the V and J calls come from that table; the DNA yielded D and trimming. Among about 68,000 clones listed, just over 85% were seen once. This clone appeared a single time. V and J are TRBV15 and TRBJ2-5; D may be TRBD1 (6 bases). The sequenced sample was peripheral blood. The sequence was obtained from a woman aged 55-69 years with acute or convalescent COVID-19. Written as DNA, the CDR3 is TGTGCCACCAGCACAGGGGTGGAGACCCAGTACTTC. Translating gives CATSTGVETQYF.